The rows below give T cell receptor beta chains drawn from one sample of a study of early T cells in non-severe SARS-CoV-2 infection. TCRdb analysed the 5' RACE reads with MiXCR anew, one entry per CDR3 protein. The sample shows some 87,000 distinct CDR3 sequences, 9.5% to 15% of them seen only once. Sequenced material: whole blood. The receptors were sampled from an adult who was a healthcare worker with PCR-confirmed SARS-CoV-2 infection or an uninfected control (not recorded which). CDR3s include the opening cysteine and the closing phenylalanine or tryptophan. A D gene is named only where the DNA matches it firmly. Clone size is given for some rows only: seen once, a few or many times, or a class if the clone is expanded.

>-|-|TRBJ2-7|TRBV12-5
CASGLVLGGGADEQYF
TGTGCTAGTGGTTTGGTATTAGGGGGAGGAGCCGACGAGCAGTACTTC
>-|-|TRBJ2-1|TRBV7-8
CASSLLGPGSAYNEQFF
TGTGCCAGCAGCCTACTAGGCCCCGGGAGCGCCTACAATGAGCAGTTCTTC
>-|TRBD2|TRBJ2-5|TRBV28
CASKPRSRLAGGPGTQYF
TGTGCCAGCAAGCCCCGCTCTCGACTAGCGGGAGGGCCAGGGACCCAGTACTTC
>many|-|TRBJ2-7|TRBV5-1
CASSLGGRSNEQYF
TGCGCCAGCAGCTTGGGAGGCAGGTCAAACGAGCAGTACTTC
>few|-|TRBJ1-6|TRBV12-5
CASGLSSPPPLHF
TGTGCTAGTGGTTTGTCAAGTCCCCCACCCCTCCACTTT
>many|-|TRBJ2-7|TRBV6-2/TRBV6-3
CASSVLTEYYEQYF
TGTGCCAGCAGTGTCCTTACAGAATACTACGAGCAGTACTTC
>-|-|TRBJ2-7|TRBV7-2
CASSLGQGQPYEQYF
TGTGCCAGCAGCTTAGGCCAAGGACAGCCGTACGAGCAGTACTTC
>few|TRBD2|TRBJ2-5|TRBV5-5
CASSSSGGPETQYF
TGTGCCAGCAGCTCGAGCGGGGGCCCAGAGACCCAGTACTTC
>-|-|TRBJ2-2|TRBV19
CASSIARGASGELFF
TGTGCCAGTAGTATAGCCCGGGGGGCTAGCGGGGAGCTGTTTTTT
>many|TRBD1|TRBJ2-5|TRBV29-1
CSVRGQGTETQYF
TGCAGCGTCCGAGGACAGGGGACGGAGACCCAGTACTTC
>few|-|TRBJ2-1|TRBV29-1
CSVEVGFEQFF
TGCAGCGTTGAAGTAGGGTTTGAGCAGTTCTTC
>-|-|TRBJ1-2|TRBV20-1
CSAPRGKGDYAGYTF
TGCAGTGCCCCGCGGGGGAAGGGAGACTATGCGGGCTACACCTTC
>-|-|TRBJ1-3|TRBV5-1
CASSLTGNSGNTIYF
TGCGCCAGCAGCTTGACAGGCAACAGTGGAAACACCATATATTTT
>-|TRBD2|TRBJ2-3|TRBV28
CASTTIRGDRTDTQYF
TGTGCCAGCACCACCATCCGGGGGGACCGCACAGATACGCAGTATTTT
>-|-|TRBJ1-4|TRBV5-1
CASSLGSSANEKLFF
TGCGCCAGCAGCTTGGGGAGTTCAGCTAATGAAAAACTGTTTTTT
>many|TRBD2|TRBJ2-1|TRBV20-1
CSARPGTRLNNEQFF
TGCAGTGCACGTCCCGGGACTAGGCTGAACAATGAGCAGTTCTTC
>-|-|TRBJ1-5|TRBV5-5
CASSLERGSEASNNQPQHF
TGTGCCAGCAGCTTGGAGCGGGGTAGTGAGGCATCTAACAATCAGCCCCAGCATTTT
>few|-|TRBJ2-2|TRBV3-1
CASSQSFRTLRRPNTGELFF
TGTGCCAGCAGCCAATCTTTCCGGACTTTGAGACGCCCGAACACCGGGGAGCTGTTTTTT
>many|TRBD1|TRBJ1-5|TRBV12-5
CASGLQGVGFWDQPQHF
TGTGCTAGTGGTTTACAGGGGGTGGGGTTTTGGGATCAGCCCCAGCATTTT
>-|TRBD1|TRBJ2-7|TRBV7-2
CASSPDRGSSYEQYF
TGTGCCAGCAGCCCAGACAGGGGGTCCTCCTACGAGCAGTACTTC
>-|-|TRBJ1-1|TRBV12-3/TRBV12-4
CASSPRAGENTEAFF
TGTGCCAGCAGCCCCCGGGCGGGGGAGAACACTGAAGCTTTCTTT
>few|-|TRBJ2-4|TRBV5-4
CASSFRGPSIQYF
TGTGCCAGCAGCTTTAGGGGTCCCAGCATTCAGTACTTC
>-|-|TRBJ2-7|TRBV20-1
CSARRGTTNEQYF
TGCAGTGCTAGACGAGGGACCACCAATGAGCAGTACTTC
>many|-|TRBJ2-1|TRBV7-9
CASSLAGSYNEQFF
TGTGCCAGCAGCTTAGCGGGCTCCTACAATGAGCAGTTCTTC
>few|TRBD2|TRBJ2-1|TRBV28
CASSPAGTTYNEQFF
TGTGCCAGCAGTCCCGCCGGGACTACCTACAATGAGCAGTTCTTC
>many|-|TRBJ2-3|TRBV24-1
CATSVRDTQYF
TGTGCCACCAGTGTTAGGGATACGCAGTATTTT
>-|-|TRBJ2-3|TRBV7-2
CASSLSSPPDTQYF
TGTGCCAGCAGCTTAAGCAGTCCTCCAGATACGCAGTATTTT
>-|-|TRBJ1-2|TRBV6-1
CASTLGTPENYGYTF
TGTGCCAGCACGTTAGGGACACCTGAAAACTATGGCTACACCTTC
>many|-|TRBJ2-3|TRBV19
CASSSRLVPRDTQYF
TGTGCCAGTAGTAGCAGACTAGTTCCGAGGGATACGCAGTATTTT
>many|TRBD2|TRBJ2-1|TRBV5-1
CASSPREAGASYNEQFF
TGCGCCAGCAGCCCTCGGGAGGCTGGGGCCTCCTACAATGAGCAGTTCTTC
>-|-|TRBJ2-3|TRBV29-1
CSTGRVDTQYF
TGCAGCACAGGGAGGGTAGATACGCAGTATTTT
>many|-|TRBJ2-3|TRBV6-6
CASSYSRVANTDTQYF
TGTGCCAGCAGTTACTCGCGGGTGGCTAACACAGATACGCAGTATTTT
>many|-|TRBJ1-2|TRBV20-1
CSTRTGLQGANYGYTF
TGCAGTACTCGCACCGGCCTACAGGGAGCTAACTATGGCTACACCTTC
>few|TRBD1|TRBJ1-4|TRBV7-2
CASGRGDSLEKLFF
TGTGCCAGCGGAAGAGGGGACAGTCTTGAAAAACTGTTTTTT
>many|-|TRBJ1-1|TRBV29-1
CSVGGGEYTEAFF
TGCAGCGTTGGGGGGGGAGAGTACACTGAAGCTTTCTTT
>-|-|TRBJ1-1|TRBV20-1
CSATPPTGMNTEAFF
TGCAGTGCCACCCCCCCGACAGGCATGAACACTGAAGCTTTCTTT
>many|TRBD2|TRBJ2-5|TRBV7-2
CASTWTSGGPEAQYF
TGTGCCAGCACCTGGACTAGCGGGGGTCCAGAGGCCCAGTACTTC
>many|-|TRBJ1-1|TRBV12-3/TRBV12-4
CASSMNTEAFF
TGTGCCAGCAGTATGAACACTGAAGCTTTCTTT
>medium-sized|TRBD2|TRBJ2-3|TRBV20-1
CSARGLAGGQGPTDTQYF
TGCAGTGCTAGAGGCCTAGCGGGAGGGCAGGGTCCCACAGATACGCAGTATTTT
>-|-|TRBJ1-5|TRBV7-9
CASSSNRVNQPQHF
TGTGCCAGCAGCTCCAACAGGGTTAATCAGCCCCAGCATTTT
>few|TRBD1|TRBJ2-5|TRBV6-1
CASSGTGEGTQYF
TGTGCCAGCAGTGGGACAGGGGAGGGAACCCAGTACTTC